Below, 31 T cell receptor beta chains from the same sample are listed, as sequenced in a study of Graves' ophthalmopathy and Graves' hyperthyroidism. Transcripts of RNA were the source for amplifying TCR beta CDR3 regions. Investigators did first-round RT-PCR with HTBI primers, then second-round multiplex PCR. TCRdb itself ran the multiplex PCR reads through MiXCR, one entry per CDR3 protein. Of hundreds of thousands of distinct CDR3 sequences listed, 20% to 25% are singletons. Source material: peripheral blood. Every receptor here comes from a woman aged 18-35 years with stable Graves' hyperthyroidism. Some clones in this sample may be carry-over from other donors' samples.

This clonotype has a count of ten or more. The V gene is TRBV27, the J gene TRBJ1-5, with a possible D match to TRBD1 (6 bases). Between the trimmed V and J ends, which lost 6 bases and 9 bases, there was a span of 15 bases. CDR3 length: 13 amino acids. The germline CDR1 and CDR2 sequences are MNHEY and SMNVEV (reference sequence). CDR3 coding DNA: TGTGCCAGCAGCTTACAGGGCGGGCGGCCCCAGCATTTT. The encoded protein is CASSLQGGRPQHF.

This clonotype was counted at least ten times. The rearrangement links TRBV6-2 or TRBV6-3 to TRBJ2-7; 13 positions match TRBD2. The CDR3 consists of 18 residues. Germline V gene lookup returns CDR1 MNHEY and CDR2 SVGEGT. V lost 6 bases to trimming and J lost 0 bases; unmatched junction nucleotides: 11. DNA of the CDR3: TGTGCCAGCAGCCCCGGGACTAGCGGGACCGGATACTCCTACGAGCAGTACTTC. This sequence encodes CASSPGTSGTGYSYEQYF.

At least ten counts were recorded for this clonotype. V and J are TRBV6-1 and TRBJ1-5, with 7 nucleotides matching TRBD1. V shed 6 bases, J shed 0 bases, and the junction held 5 bases outside the gene matches. The CDR3 runs 15 residues. Germline V gives CDR1 MNHNS, CDR2 SASEGT. The CDR3 is CASRMGQTSNQPQHF. CDR3 in DNA: TGTGCCAGCAGGATGGGACAGACTAGCAATCAGCCCCAGCATTTT.

At least ten counts were recorded for this clonotype. The chain joins TRBV6-1 to TRBJ2-2; D ambiguous. The CDR3 loop spans 14 amino acids. Trimming took 7 bases from V and 3 from J, leaving 12 bases between them. Germline lookup yields CDR1 MNHNS and CDR2 SASEGT. The CDR3 loop is CASTTQRHTGELFF. The DNA for the CDR3 is TGTGCCAGCACCACACAGCGACACACCGGGGAGCTGTTTTTT.

This clonotype has ten or more counts. This chain connects TRBV28 to TRBJ2-5, with 8 positions matching TRBD2. V gave up 4 bases and J gave up 0 bases; unmatched junction bases: 4. The CDR3 length is 15 residues. Germline V gives CDR1 MDHEN, CDR2 SYDVKM. The CDR3: CASSSGTSDQETQYF. The DNA of the CDR3 is TGTGCCAGCAGTTCCGGGACTAGTGACCAAGAGACCCAGTACTTC.

This clonotype was picked up many times. The chain has TRBV7-9 and TRBJ1-1; D gene ambiguous. Germline values: CDR1 SEHNR, CDR2 FQNEAQ (reference sequence). The CDR3 has 11 amino acids. Trimming left V 5 bases short and J 7 bases short, with 8 bases between. The CDR3 nucleotides read TGTGCCAGCAGCCCAATTGGTGAAGCTTTCTTT. This translates into CASSPIGEAFF.

This clonotype was found many times. The rearrangement uses TRBV20-1 and TRBJ1-6, with TRBD1 matching 10 bases. Unmatched junction bases numbered 3, after V lost 6 bases and J lost 7 bases. Germline lookup yields CDR1 DFQATT and CDR2 SNEGSKA (reference sequence). CDR3 length: 13 residues. CDR3 amino acids: CSADRGRNSPLHF. For the CDR3, the DNA is TGCAGTGCCGACAGGGGGCGAAATTCACCCCTCCACTTT.

There are many counts of this clonotype. The chain has TRBV6-5 and TRBJ1-1; D possibly corresponds to TRBD1 (5 bases). The CDR3 runs 17 residues. V dropped 3 bases and J dropped 0 bases, with 17 bases sitting between them. The germline V gene has CDR1 MNHEY and CDR2 SVGAGI. The CDR3 DNA reads as TGTGCCAGCAGTTATTATAGGGGTAAGCCCATGAACACTGAAGCTTTCTTT. Translation gives CASSYYRGKPMNTEAFF.

This clonotype has ten or more counts. This chain joins TRBV20-1 and TRBJ1-2; D perhaps matches TRBD1 (6 bases). This CDR3 is 14 amino acids long. CDR1 is DFQATT and CDR2 is SNEGSKA in the germline V gene (reference sequence). Trimming cost V 5 bases and J 4 bases, with 17 bases left between them. CDR3 sequence reads: CSAGRDTNPYGYTF. CDR3 coding DNA: TGCAGTGCTGGTCGGGACACGAACCCCTATGGCTACACCTTC.

There are a few counts of this clonotype. This sequence joins TRBV30 and TRBJ1-5, with TRBD1 as a possible D gene (5 bases). CDR3 length: 15 residues. From germline, CDR1 is GTSNPN and CDR2 SVGIG (reference sequence). With 3 bases removed from V and 6 bases from J, the gap between germline ends came to 18 bases. CDR3 sequence (DNA): TGTGCCTGGAGCCCGGGACCGGGAGGCGGTCAGCCCCAGCATTTT. It codes for CAWSPGPGGGQPQHF.

This clonotype showed up many times. The V gene is TRBV18, the J gene TRBJ1-6, with D hard to call. CDR3 length: 13 residues. Trimming removed 2 bases at V and 10 bases at J, with 9 bases between. Germline CDR1 and CDR2: KGHSH and LQKENI. CDR3 nucleotides: TGTGCCAGCTCACCAGGGGTGGACTCACCCCTCCACTTT. Its protein is CASSPGVDSPLHF.

This clonotype was seen at least ten times. This chain uses TRBV6-2 or TRBV6-3 with TRBJ1-1, with TRBD1 matching over 7 bases. J was trimmed by 1 base and V by 7 bases; bases with no gene match: 21. CDR1 MNHEY and CDR2 SVGEGT come from the germline V gene. The CDR3 is made up of 19 amino acids. The CDR3 spells CASIRDRVTPRTKNTEAFF. DNA of the CDR3: TGTGCCAGCATCCGCGACAGGGTTACCCCCCGAACAAAGAACACTGAAGCTTTCTTT.

This clonotype appeared a single time. CDR3: CASSQEEGSSYEQYF. The CDR3 nucleotides read TGTGCCAGCAGCCAAGAAGAGGGGAGCTCCTACGAGCAGTACTTC. This chain uses TRBV6-1 with TRBJ2-7; either TRBD1 or TRBD2 may supply D (5 bases each). The germline V and J ends were trimmed by 6 bases and 0 bases, with 15 bases remaining between them. The CDR3 loop spans 15 amino acids. CDR1 and CDR2 (germline): MNHNS, SASEGT.

A note on this clonotype: A much larger clone lies a single base off, so this may be a read error. The chain employs TRBV20-1 and TRBJ2-4; 7 bases line up with TRBD2. The germline CDR1 and CDR2 sequences are DFQATT and SNEGSKA (reference sequence). This CDR3 region has 15 residues. The CDR3 sequence: CCARDGGGAKNIQYF. CDR3 nucleotides: TGCTGTGCTAGAGATGGCGGGGGTGCCAAAAACATTCAGTACTTC.

In its sample, this clonotype was seen many times. The chain joins TRBV3-1 to TRBJ1-3; D gene uncertain. This CDR3 has 14 amino acids. V was trimmed by 3 bases and J by 7 bases, leaving 13 bases between them. Germline-derived CDR1 and CDR2 are LGHDT and YNNKEL (reference sequence). CDR3 sequence: CASSQGFSGNTIYF. In DNA form, the CDR3 reads TGTGCCAGCAGCCAGGGGTTCTCGGGCAACACCATATATTTT.

This clonotype was counted at least ten times. A clone one base away is much larger, so this may be a read error. The conserved final phenylalanine or tryptophan is absent from the CDR3, which likely points to a read error. The rearrangement joins TRBV10-3 to TRBJ1-2; TRBD1 matches 7 bases. The germline gives CDR1 ENHRY, CDR2 SYGVKD. The CDR3 consists of 13 residues. Trimming removed 5 bases from V and 5 bases from J; junction bases left unmatched: 5. The CDR3 loop is CAISRETGYGYTL. The CDR3 DNA follows: TGTGCCATCAGTAGGGAGACAGGGTATGGCTACACCCTC.

This clonotype was found many times. The chain recombines TRBV5-1 with TRBJ2-4; D perhaps matches TRBD1 (5 bases). The germline gives CDR1 SGHRS, CDR2 YFSETQ. Trimming stripped 0 bases from V and 7 bases from J, with 14 bases between. The CDR3 consists of 15 residues. CDR3 coding DNA: TGCGCCAGCAGCTTGGGAGATACAGGTAGCAACATTCAGTACTTC. As protein: CASSLGDTGSNIQYF.

This clonotype was seen more than once but under ten times. This sequence joins TRBV20-1 and TRBJ2-7; possibly TRBD2 for D (6 bases). The CDR3 runs 13 residues. V lost 5 bases and J lost 4, with 15 bases in between. Germline CDR1 and CDR2: DFQATT and SNEGSKA (reference sequence). CDR3 in amino acids: CSAVRDSSYEQYF. CDR3 coding DNA: TGCAGTGCTGTCCGGGACTCCTCATACGAGCAGTACTTC.

This chain uses TRBV11-1 with TRBJ1-3; D ambiguous. Trimming took 5 bases from V and 0 from J, leaving 17 bases between them. The CDR3 spans 17 residues. Germline V gene data show CDR1 as SGHAT and CDR2 as FQDESV (reference sequence). CDR3 loop: CASSPLPPDHSGNTIYF. The CDR3 DNA sequence: TGTGCCAGCAGCCCCCTACCCCCAGACCACTCTGGAAACACCATATATTTT.

This clonotype was seen a few times. J is TRBJ2-7 and V is TRBV5-1; D is ambiguous. The germline V gene encodes CDR1 SGHRS and CDR2 YFSETQ. The CDR3 consists of 12 residues. The germline V and J ends were trimmed by 4 bases and 4 bases, with 9 bases remaining between them. CDR3 DNA: TGCGCCAGCAGCGCCCCAGGTTACGAGCAGTACTTC. The encoded protein is CASSAPGYEQYF.

This clonotype was picked up many times. The chain employs TRBV7-9 and TRBJ2-7, with 10 positions matching TRBD2. With 4 bases clipped from V and 7 bases from J, the junction kept 7 bases outside the gene matches. Germline-derived CDR1 and CDR2 are SEHNR and FQNEAQ (reference sequence). This CDR3 contains 14 residues. The CDR3 DNA reads TGTGCCAGCAGCTCCGAAGCGGGGGGGCGTGAGCAGTACTTC. This codes for CASSSEAGGREQYF.

This clonotype was observed a few times. The chain employs TRBV11-2 and TRBJ2-7; D might be TRBD1 (5 bases). This CDR3 has 16 residues. Trimming took off 4 bases at V and 4 bases at J, with 20 bases between the two ends. From germline, CDR1 is SGHAT and CDR2 FQNNGV. The CDR3 nucleotides read TGTGCCAGCAGCTCCCCAGGGAATCCGGCGACTTACGAGCAGTACTTC. This encodes CASSSPGNPATYEQYF.

Ten or more counts support this clonotype. The rearrangement joins TRBV2 to TRBJ2-7; 8 bases line up with TRBD1. The V segment lost 4 bases and the J segment 5 bases; nucleotides outside the gene matches: 7. Germline lookup yields CDR1 SNHLY and CDR2 FYNNEI. The CDR3 is 14 amino acids. The chain's CDR3 is CASSGTGSVDEQYF. The CDR3 nucleotides are TGTGCCAGCAGTGGGACAGGGTCTGTCGACGAGCAGTACTTC.

This clonotype came up many times. This rearrangement joins TRBV12-3 or TRBV12-4 to TRBJ2-2; D possibly corresponds to TRBD1 (5 bases). The CDR3 runs 15 residues. Between the trimmed V and J ends, which lost 5 bases and 1 base, there was a span of 11 bases. For the CDR3, the DNA is TGTGCCAGCAGTGGTCAGGGTAGGAACACCGGGGAGCTGTTTTTT. The encoded protein is CASSGQGRNTGELFF.

The chain is built from TRBV7-8 and TRBJ2-7; the D gene is possibly TRBD2 (5 bases). Trimming shortened V by 1 base and J by 0 bases, and 7 bases separated the two germline ends. Germline CDR1 reads SGHVS; CDR2 reads FQNEAQ. This CDR3 contains 14 residues. CDR3 region: CASSLGSASYEQYF. As DNA, the CDR3 is TGTGCCAGCAGCTTAGGTAGCGCCTCCTACGAGCAGTACTTC.

This clonotype occurred many times. The rearrangement uses TRBV12-3 or TRBV12-4 and TRBJ1-2; 7 nucleotides align to TRBD1. V lost 3 bases to trimming and J lost 4 bases; unmatched junction nucleotides: 14. The CDR3 totals 17 residues. Here the CDR3 DNA reads TGTGCCAGCAGTTTGTCGACAGGGTATATGAAAGTCTATGGCTACACCTTC. This gives the protein CASSLSTGYMKVYGYTF.

This clonotype was seen repeatedly, ten times or more. J is TRBJ1-5 and V is TRBV28; D is possibly TRBD1 (6 bases). CDR1 and CDR2 (germline): MDHEN, SYDVKM. With 6 bases removed from V and 1 base from J, the gap between germline ends came to 13 bases. The CDR3 is made up of 15 amino acids. In DNA form, the CDR3 reads TGTGCCAGCAGGGTGAGGGGGGTCAGCAATCAGCCCCAGCATTTT. It specifies CASRVRGVSNQPQHF.

This chain uses TRBV7-6 with TRBJ2-2; D ambiguous. CDR1 and CDR2 (germline): SGHVS, FNYEAQ. The CDR3 consists of 15 residues. The V end was cut by 4 bases, the J end by 5 bases, with 14 bases between. DNA for the CDR3: TGTGCCAGCAGCTCGGCGCGAGCGATGACCGGGGAGCTGTTTTTT. Translation gives CASSSARAMTGELFF.

This clonotype has a count of ten or more. V usage is TRBV12-3 or TRBV12-4 and J usage is TRBJ1-1; D gene ambiguous. V shed 5 bases and J shed 0 bases, with 10 bases lying between them. The CDR3 runs 14 residues. CDR3 DNA: TGTGCCAGCAGTCCCCAGGAAATGAACACTGAAGCTTTCTTT. Amino acid sequence: CASSPQEMNTEAFF.

The genes are TRBV28 and TRBJ1-1, with D possibly being TRBD1 (6 bases). The CDR3 runs to 15 residues. Germline V CDR1 and CDR2: MDHEN, SYDVKM. V dropped 5 bases and J dropped 1 base, with 14 bases sitting between them. CDR3 sequence (DNA): TGTGCCAGCAGTCGAAGGGGGGGCGGGAACACTGAAGCTTTCTTT. This codes for CASSRRGGGNTEAFF.

This clonotype was counted ten times or more. The rearrangement joins TRBV28 to TRBJ1-2; D unclear. The length of the CDR3 is 13 residues. Germline loops: CDR1 MDHEN, CDR2 SYDVKM. V dropped 6 bases and J dropped 8 bases, with 16 bases sitting between them. The CDR3 region has the DNA TGTGCCAGCAGGCCCGAGGGCACCCCGGGCTACACCTTC. Its translation is CASRPEGTPGYTF.